These T cell receptor beta chains were read from a single sample in a study of shared clonotypes between healthy human individuals. Repertoires were generated with immunoSEQ multiplex PCR, while TCRdb's copy carries only in-frame clones and drops some. The sample carries around 2,100,000 clones, roughly 95% recorded once. The material sequenced was naive CD8+ T cells sorted from blood. The receptors come from a man between 18 and 35 years old in good health. Each CDR3 is given with its conserved first and last residue. The D gene is left open where the match is weak. Clone size is stated in some rows and not others, as once, few, many or a class when expanded.

>14|TRBV6-5|.|TRBJ2-7|.
TGTGCCAGCAGTTACGGGCGGTCGGGCTACGAGCAGTACTTC
CASSYGRSGYEQYF
>15|TRBV10-3|.|TRBJ1-1|.
TGTGCCATCAGTGAGGAGGGGGAGGGGGACACTGAAGCTTTCTTT
CAISEEGEGDTEAFF
>12|TRBV6-6|.|TRBJ1-1|once
TGTGCCAGCAGTCCCGTTCGAACTGAAGCTTTCTTT
CASSPVRTEAFF
>15|TRBV5-6|TRBD1|TRBJ2-2|.
TGTGCCAGCAGCTTGGAGGGGGCTCTTGTCGGGGAGCTGTTTTTT
CASSLEGALVGELFF
>15|TRBV5-6|TRBD2|TRBJ2-1|.
TGTGCCAGCAGCTTGTGGCGGGAGGATTACAATGAGCAGTTCTTC
CASSLWREDYNEQFF
>17|TRBV28|TRBD1|TRBJ1-1|.
TGTGCCAGCAGTCCAATCCCGGGACAGCTAACTAACACTGAAGCTTTCTTT
CASSPIPGQLTNTEAFF
>17|TRBV11-2|TRBD2|TRBJ2-3|.
TGTGCCAGCAGCCCTCTCCGGGGGGGGTTTGTAGCAGATACGCAGTATTTT
CASSPLRGGFVADTQYF
>14|TRBV2|TRBD1|TRBJ1-5|.
TGTGCCAGCAGTGTAGGACAGGGGTTTCAGCCCCAGCATTTT
CASSVGQGFQPQHF
>15|TRBV4-3|.|TRBJ2-5|.
TGCGCCAGCAGCCAAGATCGGTGGGAGCAAGAGACCCAGTACTTC
CASSQDRWEQETQYF
>15|TRBV7-9|.|TRBJ2-7|.
TGTGCCAGCAGCTTAGCCCAGGGGATCTCCTACGAGCAGTACTTC
CASSLAQGISYEQYF
>12|TRBV30|.|TRBJ2-2|.
TGTGCCTGGGGAGGGAACACCGGGGAGCTGTTTTTT
CAWGGNTGELFF
>15|TRBV10-3|TRBD1|TRBJ1-4|.
TGTGCCATCAGTGACGACAGGGGGCATCGGGAAAAACTGTTTTTT
CAISDDRGHREKLFF
>14|TRBV7-9|TRBD1|TRBJ2-7|.
TGTGCCAGCAGCCCCCGACAGGGGGTGGGGGAGCAGTACTTC
CASSPRQGVGEQYF
>14|TRBV7-9|.|TRBJ2-7|.
TGTGCCAGCAGCTTAGATCGGAGCTCCTACGAGCAGTACTTC
CASSLDRSSYEQYF
>11|TRBV25-1|.|TRBJ2-7|.
TGTGCCAGCAGTGAAAGTTTGTGGCAGTACTTC
CASSESLWQYF
>18|TRBV15|TRBD2|TRBJ2-5|.
TGTGCCACCAGCCGCAGACTAGCGGGGGGGATCGGGATGGAGACCCAGTACTTC
CATSRRLAGGIGMETQYF
>14|TRBV30|.|TRBJ2-5|.
TGTGCCTGGAGTGTAATGGGGGGCCAAGAGACCCAGTACTTC
CAWSVMGGQETQYF
>16|TRBV11-1|TRBD1|TRBJ1-3|.
TGTGCCAGCAGCCCGGTATCAGGGGGGCTTGGAAACACCATATATTTT
CASSPVSGGLGNTIYF
>14|TRBV2|.|TRBJ2-3|.
TGTGCCAGCACTAGTGTCAGGGACACAGATACGCAGTATTTT
CASTSVRDTDTQYF
>15|TRBV6-5|TRBD1|TRBJ1-6|.
TGTGCCAGCAGTTCCACGGACAGGGGACGTTCACCCCTCCACTTT
CASSSTDRGRSPLHF
>15|TRBV4-2|.|TRBJ2-2|.
TGTGCCAGCAGCCAAGGAACTGACAACACCGGGGAGCTGTTTTTT
CASSQGTDNTGELFF
>15|TRBV11-2|.|TRBJ1-1|.
TGTGCCAGCAGCCCGAGGGGGGGTTTGAGGACTGAAGCTTTCTTT
CASSPRGGLRTEAFF
>13|TRBV7-7|.|TRBJ2-3|.
TGTGCTAGCAGCTCGGTCATCACAGATACGCAGTATTTT
CASSSVITDTQYF
>13|TRBV6-5|.|TRBJ2-5|.
TGTGCCAGCAGTTACCATCCCGAAGAGACCCAGTACTTC
CASSYHPEETQYF
>15|TRBV11-3|.|TRBJ2-2|.
TGTGCCAGCAGCTTAGATAGGCAGAACACCGGGGAGCTGTTTTTT
CASSLDRQNTGELFF
>15|TRBV7-9|.|TRBJ2-7|.
TGTGCCAGCAGCTTCCAAGAAGAGGCTTCCTACGAGCAGTACTTC
CASSFQEEASYEQYF
>14|TRBV27|.|TRBJ1-1|once
TGTGCCAGCAGTTTAGGGGTTAAGGACACTGAAGCTTTCTTT
CASSLGVKDTEAFF
>13|TRBV4-3|.|TRBJ2-1|.
TGCGCCAGCAGCCAAGAAGTCGGGAATGAGCAGTTCTTC
CASSQEVGNEQFF
>15|TRBV4-3|.|TRBJ1-2|.
TGCGCCAGCAGCCATCCACAGGGTGTCTTTGATGGCTACACCTTC
CASSHPQGVFDGYTF
>16|TRBV11-2|.|TRBJ2-3|.
TGTGCCAGCAGCTTAGGCGTCGACATGAGCACAGATACGCAGTATTTT
CASSLGVDMSTDTQYF
>14|TRBV5-6|.|TRBJ2-3|.
TGTGCCAGCAACGTAATCAGTAGCACAGATACGCAGTATTTT
CASNVISSTDTQYF
>19|TRBV7-9|TRBD1|TRBJ2-1|.
TGTGCCAGCAGCCCTCCGGGACAGAAGTTGATACTGACAGGCAATGAGCAGTTCTTC
CASSPPGQKLILTGNEQFF
>14|TRBV27|.|TRBJ2-2|.
TGTGCCAGCAGTTGGGGGACGAACACCGGGGAGCTGTTTTTT
CASSWGTNTGELFF
>16|TRBV11-2|.|TRBJ2-3|.
TGTGCCAGCAGCTTAACCAGGGGCAGCGGCACGGATACGCAGTATTTT
CASSLTRGSGTDTQYF
>14|TRBV28|TRBD1|TRBJ2-2|.
TGTGCCAGCAGTCGACAGGGTGGAGCCGGGGAGCTGTTTTTT
CASSRQGGAGELFF
>13|TRBV9|TRBD2|TRBJ2-1|.
TGTGCCAGCAGCACCGACGGACTAGACGAGCAGTTCTTC
CASSTDGLDEQFF
>12|TRBV5-6|.|TRBJ2-7|.
TGTGCCAGCAGCTTTTACGGGGACGAGCAGTACTTC
CASSFYGDEQYF
>14|TRBV19|.|TRBJ2-7|.
TGTGCCAGTAGTATTGTCGACGGCTCCTACGAGCAGTACTTC
CASSIVDGSYEQYF
>17|TRBV11-3|TRBD2|TRBJ2-2|.
TGTGCCAGCAGCTTAGAGATTGTAGCGGGAAACACCGGGGAGCTGTTTTTT
CASSLEIVAGNTGELFF
>12|TRBV12-5|.|TRBJ2-5|.
TGTGCTAGTGGTCTGGGAAGCTTTACCCAGTACTTC
CASGLGSFTQYF
>15|TRBV2|TRBD1|TRBJ2-7|once
TGTGCCAGCAGTGAAGCGGCAGGGGGCACTTACGAGCAGTACTTC
CASSEAAGGTYEQYF
>16|TRBV5-4|TRBD1|TRBJ1-1|.
TGTGCCAGCAGCCAAGATCTCGGACAGGTGAACACTGAAGCTTTCTTT
CASSQDLGQVNTEAFF
>12|TRBV7-9|.|TRBJ2-7|.
TGTGCCAGCAGCCAGTACGGCGTCGAGCAGTACTTC
CASSQYGVEQYF
>15|TRBV27|TRBD1|TRBJ1-2|.
TGTGCCAGCAGTCCGCCGGGACAGGGTAACTATGGCTACACCTTC
CASSPPGQGNYGYTF
>14|TRBV2|TRBD1|TRBJ2-4|.
TGTGCCAGCAGCCGGACAGGGCCCGAAAACATTCAGTACTTC
CASSRTGPENIQYF
>12|TRBV7-9|.|TRBJ2-7|once
TGTGCCAGCAGCTTAGCGGTCCACGAGCAGTACTTC
CASSLAVHEQYF
>17|TRBV27|TRBD2|TRBJ2-3|.
TGTGCCAGCAGGATAGCGGGGGGGCTTCTGGGCACAGATACGCAGTATTTT
CASRIAGGLLGTDTQYF
>14|TRBV27|.|TRBJ1-2|.
TGTGCCAGCTTGGAGGGGGGTTCTAACTATGGCTACACCTTC
CASLEGGSNYGYTF
>14|TRBV4-1|TRBD1|TRBJ2-7|.
TGCGCCAGCAGCCAGGACAGGGGGGCCTACGAGCAGTACTTC
CASSQDRGAYEQYF
>14|TRBV6-5|TRBD1|TRBJ2-7|.
TGTGCCAGCAGCCCGGGACAGGGGGCTTACGAGCAGTACTTC
CASSPGQGAYEQYF
>11|TRBV20-1|.|TRBJ1-2|.
TGCAGTGCTAGGGGAGGGGATGGCTACACCTTC
CSARGGDGYTF
>14|TRBV5-4|.|TRBJ2-1|.
TGTGCCAGCAGCTTGGGCTCAGGGGACAATGAGCAGTTCTTC
CASSLGSGDNEQFF
>13|TRBV5-1|.|TRBJ2-7|few
TGCGCCAGCAGCTTGGGTGGGGGCTACGAGCAGTACTTC
CASSLGGGYEQYF
>14|TRBV6-1|.|TRBJ2-7|.
TGTGCCAGCAGTGAATTCGGGGATACCTACGAGCAGTACTTC
CASSEFGDTYEQYF
>15|TRBV14|.|TRBJ2-2|.
TGTGCCAGCAGCCAAGTGCCTCCGGGCACCGGGGAGCTGTTTTTT
CASSQVPPGTGELFF
>15|TRBV30|.|TRBJ2-5|few
TGTGCCTGGAGTATTCTCGGGACGCGTCAAGAGACCCAGTACTTC
CAWSILGTRQETQYF
>13|TRBV27|.|TRBJ2-1|.
TGTGCCAGCAGTTTTGATTTCGACAATGAGCAGTTCTTC
CASSFDFDNEQFF